Sequencing of this T cell receptor beta chain was carried out in a study of shared clonotypes between healthy human individuals. Whole-study findings and limits: A reduction in generation probabilities was seen for non-shared clonotypes relative to those shared by all four donors.

Germline V lookup: CDR1 SEHNR, CDR2 FQNEAQ (reference sequence). The length of the CDR3 is 15 residues. The J segment lost 2 bases and the V segment lost 5 bases, leaving 9 bases of the junction unmatched. Naive CD8 isolation took CD45RO-negative cells positively selected for CCR7 and excluded terminally differentiated effector memory CD45RA+ cells. TCRdb's table, derived via immunoSEQ multiplex PCR, lists solely in-frame clones and lacks some. The sample carries around 2,100,000 clones, over 85% recorded once. As for this clone: Its matching antigen is unknown.

Sequencing was performed on naive CD8+ T cells sorted from blood. The chain recombines TRBV7-9 with TRBJ2-7, with 7 bases identical to TRBD1. This receptor was obtained from a man in his late teens or twenties in good health. CDR3 protein: CASSPQTGLPYEQYF. CDR3 in DNA: TGTGCCAGCAGCCCACAGACAGGGCTCCCCTACGAGCAGTACTTC.